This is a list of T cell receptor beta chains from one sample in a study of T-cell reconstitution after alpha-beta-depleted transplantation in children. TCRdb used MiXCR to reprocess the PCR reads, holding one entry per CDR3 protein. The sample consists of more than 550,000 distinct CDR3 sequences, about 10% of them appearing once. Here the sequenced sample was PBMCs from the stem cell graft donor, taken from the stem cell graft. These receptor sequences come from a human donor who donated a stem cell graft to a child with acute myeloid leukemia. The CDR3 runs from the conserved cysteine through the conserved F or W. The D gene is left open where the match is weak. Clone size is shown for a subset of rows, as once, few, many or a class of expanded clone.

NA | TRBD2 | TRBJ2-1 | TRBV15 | CATSIFSGRGFYNEQFF | TGTGCCACCAGCATTTTTAGCGGGAGGGGATTTTACAATGAGCAGTTCTTC
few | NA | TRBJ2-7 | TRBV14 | CASSGGTPSFYEQYF | TGTGCCAGCAGTGGCGGAACACCTAGTTTCTACGAGCAGTACTTC
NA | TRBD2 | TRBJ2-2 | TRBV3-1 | CASSGGGGAGELFF | TGTGCCAGCAGCGGCGGGGGGGGAGCCGGGGAGCTGTTTTTT
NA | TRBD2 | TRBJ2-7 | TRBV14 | CASSHRIAWGTSGRSVPGEQYF | TGTGCCAGCAGCCATAGGATAGCCTGGGGGACTAGCGGGAGGTCCGTCCCGGGCGAGCAGTACTTC
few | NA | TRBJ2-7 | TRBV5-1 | CASSFDERSYEQYF | TGCGCCAGCAGCTTCGATGAACGGAGCTACGAGCAGTACTTC
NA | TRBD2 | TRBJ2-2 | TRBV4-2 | CASSQEPTSGRRNTGELFF | TGTGCCAGCAGCCAAGAGCCGACTAGCGGGAGAAGGAACACCGGGGAGCTGTTTTTT
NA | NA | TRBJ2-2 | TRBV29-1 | CSVIPGQRNTGELFF | TGCAGCGTCATACCGGGACAAAGGAACACCGGGGAGCTGTTTTTT
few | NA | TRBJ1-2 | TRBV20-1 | CSAGEGNNYGYTF | TGCAGTGCAGGGGAAGGGAATAACTATGGCTACACCTTC
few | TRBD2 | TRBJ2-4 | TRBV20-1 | CSATGTSGSVAKNIQYF | TGCAGTGCAACCGGGACTAGCGGGAGTGTAGCCAAAAACATTCAGTACTTC
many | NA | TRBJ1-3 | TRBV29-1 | CSVLRGGNTIYF | TGCAGCGTTCTGAGGGGAGGGAACACCATATATTTT
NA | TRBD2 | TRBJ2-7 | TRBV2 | CASSEGAPRASGSREQYF | TGTGCCAGCAGTGAGGGGGCTCCACGGGCTAGCGGGAGTAGGGAGCAGTACTTC
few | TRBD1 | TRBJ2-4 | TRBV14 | CASSHGPPTGSKNIQYF | TGTGCCAGCAGCCACGGGCCTCCGACAGGGTCCAAAAACATTCAGTACTTC
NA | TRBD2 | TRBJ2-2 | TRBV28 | CASSSPSGRGADTGELFF | TGTGCCAGCAGTTCCCCTAGCGGGAGGGGAGCCGACACCGGGGAGCTGTTTTTT
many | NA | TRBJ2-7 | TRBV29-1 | CSVALSYEQYF | TGCAGCGTCGCCCTCTCCTACGAGCAGTACTTC
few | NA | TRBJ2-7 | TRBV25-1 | CASSIQAYSYEQYF | TGTGCCAGCAGTATACAGGCTTACTCCTACGAGCAGTACTTC
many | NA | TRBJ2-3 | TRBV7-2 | CASSLEGYGTDTQYF | TGTGCCAGCAGCTTAGAGGGTTACGGCACAGATACGCAGTATTTT
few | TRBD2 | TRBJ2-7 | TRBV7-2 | CASSTPSGRAVQQYF | TGTGCCAGCAGCACCCCTAGCGGGAGGGCCGTCCAGCAGTACTTC
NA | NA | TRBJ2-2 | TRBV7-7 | CASSPERLNTGELFF | TGTGCTAGCAGCCCCGAGAGACTTAACACCGGGGAGCTGTTTTTT
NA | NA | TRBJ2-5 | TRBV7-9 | CASSDVLAGLETQYF | TGTGCCAGCAGCGATGTTTTGGCAGGGTTAGAGACCCAGTACTTC
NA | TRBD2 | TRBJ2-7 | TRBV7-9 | CASSKNRLAGLYEQYF | TGTGCCAGCAGTAAAAATCGACTAGCGGGTCTCTACGAGCAGTACTTC
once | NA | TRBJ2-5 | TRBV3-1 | CASSQRGPRRETQYF | TGTGCCAGCAGCCAGCGGGGACCCCGTCGGGAGACCCAGTACTTC
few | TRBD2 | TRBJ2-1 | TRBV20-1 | CSAKRLAGSYNEQFF | TGCAGTGCTAAGAGACTAGCGGGTTCATACAATGAGCAGTTCTTC
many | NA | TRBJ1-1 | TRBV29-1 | CSARFSANTEAFF | TGCAGCGCCCGATTTTCAGCGAACACTGAAGCTTTCTTT
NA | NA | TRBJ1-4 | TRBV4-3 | CASSQEARGEKLFF | TGCGCCAGCAGCCAAGAGGCCCGTGGTGAAAAACTGTTTTTT
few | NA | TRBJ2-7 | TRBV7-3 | CASSLTPLVEQYF | TGTGCCAGCAGCTTAACACCCTTAGTTGAGCAGTACTTC
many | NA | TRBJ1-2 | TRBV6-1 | CASSGYMMNYGYTF | TGTGCCAGCAGTGGTTATATGATGAACTATGGCTACACCTTC
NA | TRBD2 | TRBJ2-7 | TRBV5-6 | CASSLVAGGPGEQYF | TGTGCCAGCAGCTTGGTAGCGGGAGGGCCGGGGGAGCAGTACTTC
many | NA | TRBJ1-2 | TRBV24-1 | CATSWELTNYGYTF | TGTGCCACCAGTTGGGAGCTTACTAACTATGGCTACACCTTC
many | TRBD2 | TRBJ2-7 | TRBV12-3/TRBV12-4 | CASRLAGSYEQYF | TGTGCCAGTCGACTAGCGGGTTCCTACGAGCAGTACTTC
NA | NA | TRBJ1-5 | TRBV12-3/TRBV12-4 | CASSLMGGGNQPQHF | TGTGCCAGCAGTTTAATGGGGGGAGGGAATCAGCCCCAGCATTTT
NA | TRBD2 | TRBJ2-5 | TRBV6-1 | CASSALSGTSVQETQYF | TGTGCCAGCAGTGCTCTTTCCGGGACTAGCGTCCAAGAGACCCAGTACTTC
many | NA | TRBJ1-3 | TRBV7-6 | CASSSGTASSGNTIYF | TGTGCCAGCAGCTCAGGGACGGCTAGCTCTGGAAACACCATATATTTT
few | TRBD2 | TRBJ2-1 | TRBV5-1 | CASWEGLAGNEQFF | TGCGCCAGCTGGGAGGGACTAGCGGGCAATGAGCAGTTCTTC
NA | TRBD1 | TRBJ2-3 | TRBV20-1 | CSARDGDSYTDTQYF | TGCAGTGCTAGAGATGGGGACAGTTACACAGATACGCAGTATTTT
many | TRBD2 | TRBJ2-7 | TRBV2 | CASTSGSYEQYF | TGCGCCTCGACTAGCGGATCCTACGAGCAGTACTTC
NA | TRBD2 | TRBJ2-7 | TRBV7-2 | CASSWGLAGDEQYF | TGTGCCAGCAGCTGGGGACTAGCGGGAGACGAGCAGTACTTC
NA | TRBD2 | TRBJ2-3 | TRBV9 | CASSVGPSGSGGTDTQYF | TGTGCCAGCAGCGTAGGTCCTAGCGGGAGTGGGGGCACAGATACGCAGTATTTT
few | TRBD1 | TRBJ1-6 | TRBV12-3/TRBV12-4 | CASSLGDRDNSPLHF | TGTGCCAGCAGTTTGGGAGACAGGGACAATTCACCCCTCCACTTT
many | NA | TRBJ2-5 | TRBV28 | CASSLSPAQETQYF | TGTGCCAGCAGTTTATCCCCAGCACAAGAGACCCAGTACTTC
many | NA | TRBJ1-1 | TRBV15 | CATSRDFSGGTEAFF | TGTGCCACCAGCAGAGATTTCTCAGGCGGGACTGAAGCTTTCTTT
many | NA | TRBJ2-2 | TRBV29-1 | CSVEEAPIGYTGELFF | TGCAGCGTTGAAGAGGCCCCCATAGGGTACACCGGGGAGCTGTTTTTT
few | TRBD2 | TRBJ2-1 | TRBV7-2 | CASSLLAAYNEQFF | TGTGCCAGCAGCTTACTAGCGGCTTACAATGAGCAGTTCTTC
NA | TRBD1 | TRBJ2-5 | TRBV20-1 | CSAHSTGTGQETQYF | TGCAGTGCTCACTCCACCGGGACAGGGCAAGAGACCCAGTACTTC
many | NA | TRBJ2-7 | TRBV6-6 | CASSYSGKDEQYF | TGTGCCAGCAGTTACTCAGGGAAGGACGAGCAGTACTTC
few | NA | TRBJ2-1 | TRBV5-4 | CASSLVLVGEQFF | TGTGCCAGCAGCTTGGTGCTAGTCGGTGAGCAGTTCTTC
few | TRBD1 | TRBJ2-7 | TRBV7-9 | CASSLERTGGYEQYF | TGTGCCAGCAGCTTAGAAAGGACAGGGGGGTACGAGCAGTACTTC
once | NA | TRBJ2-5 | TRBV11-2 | CASSLDWRLIETQYF | TGTGCCAGCAGCTTAGATTGGAGACTCATAGAGACCCAGTACTTC
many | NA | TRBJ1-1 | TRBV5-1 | CASSTGTGNTEAFF | TGCGCCAGCAGTACCGGGACGGGGAACACTGAAGCTTTCTTT
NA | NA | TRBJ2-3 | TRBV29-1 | CSVTRQAPPSTDTQYF | TGCAGCGTTACCAGACAGGCTCCGCCTAGCACAGATACGCAGTATTTT
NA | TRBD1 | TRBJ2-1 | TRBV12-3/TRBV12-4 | CASGDSSGQGYNEQFF | TGTGCCAGCGGGGATTCTTCCGGACAGGGCTACAATGAGCAGTTCTTC
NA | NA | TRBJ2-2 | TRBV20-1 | CSARDEGSNTGELFF | TGCAGTGCTAGAGATGAGGGGTCCAACACCGGGGAGCTGTTTTTT
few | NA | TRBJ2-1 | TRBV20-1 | CSARDRTGPTYNEQFF | TGCAGTGCTAGAGATCGAACAGGGCCCACCTACAATGAGCAGTTCTTC
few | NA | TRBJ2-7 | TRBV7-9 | CASSREGVIYEQYF | TGTGCCAGCAGCAGAGAGGGCGTAATATACGAGCAGTACTTC
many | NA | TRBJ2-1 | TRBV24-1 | CATSTVPYNEQFF | TGTGCCACCAGTACAGTCCCCTACAATGAGCAGTTCTTC
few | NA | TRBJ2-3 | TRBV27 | CASSSKTRTGTDTQYF | TGTGCCAGCAGCTCAAAAACCAGGACAGGCACAGATACGCAGTATTTT
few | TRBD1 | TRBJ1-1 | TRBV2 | CASTPDRLDPEAFF | TGTGCCAGCACTCCGGACAGGCTTGACCCTGAAGCTTTCTTT